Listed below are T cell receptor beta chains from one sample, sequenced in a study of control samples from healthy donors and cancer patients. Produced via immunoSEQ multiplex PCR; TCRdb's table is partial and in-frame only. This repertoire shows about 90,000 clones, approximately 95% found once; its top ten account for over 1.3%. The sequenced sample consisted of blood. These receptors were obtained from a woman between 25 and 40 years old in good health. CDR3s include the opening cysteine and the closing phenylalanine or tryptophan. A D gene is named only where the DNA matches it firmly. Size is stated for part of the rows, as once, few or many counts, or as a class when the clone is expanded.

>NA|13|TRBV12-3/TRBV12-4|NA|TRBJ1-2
TGTGCCAGCAGTTTACAACAGGCGGATGGCTACACCTTC
CASSLQQADGYTF
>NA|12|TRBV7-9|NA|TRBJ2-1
TGTGCCAGCAGCCCTCCGCTTATTGAGCAGTTCTTC
CASSPPLIEQFF
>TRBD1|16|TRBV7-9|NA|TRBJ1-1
TGTGCCAGCAGCTGGGGACAGGGGGCAAGGAACACTGAAGCTTTCTTT
CASSWGQGARNTEAFF
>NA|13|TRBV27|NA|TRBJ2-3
TGTGCCAGCAGTCTCCCCTGGACAGATACGCAGTATTTT
CASSLPWTDTQYF
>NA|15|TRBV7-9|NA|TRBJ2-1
TGTGCCAGCAGCTTAGGCACACTAAAGGGGAATGAGCAGTTCTTC
CASSLGTLKGNEQFF
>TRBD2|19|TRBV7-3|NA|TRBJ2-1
TGTGCCAGCAGCCCCGGACTAGCGGGAGGGCCGAGACCCTACAATGAGCAGTTCTTC
CASSPGLAGGPRPYNEQFF
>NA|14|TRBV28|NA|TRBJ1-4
TGTGCCAGCAGTTTAGGGGGGGCGAGGGAAAAACTGTTTTTT
CASSLGGAREKLFF
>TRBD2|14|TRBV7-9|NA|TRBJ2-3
TGTGCCAGCAGCCCGGGAGGGGGGATATATACGCAGTATTTT
CASSPGGGIYTQYF
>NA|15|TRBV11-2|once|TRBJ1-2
TGTGCCAGCAGCGACAGCCTCAGGGGAAGCTATGGCTACACCTTC
CASSDSLRGSYGYTF
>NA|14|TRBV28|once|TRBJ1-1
TGTGCCAGCAGCATCCCCAGGGATAACACTGAAGCTTTCTTT
CASSIPRDNTEAFF
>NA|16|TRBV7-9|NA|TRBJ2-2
TGTGCCAGCAGCTTAGCGCAAAGGGGCGCAGCCGGGGAGCTGTTTTTT
CASSLAQRGAAGELFF
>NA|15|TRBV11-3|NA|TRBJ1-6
TGTGCCAGCAGCCCGGACAGACTATGGAATTCACCCCTCCACTTT
CASSPDRLWNSPLHF
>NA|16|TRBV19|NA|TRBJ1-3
TGTGCCAGTACTTGGACCCAGATGAGCTCTGGAAACACCATATATTTT
CASTWTQMSSGNTIYF
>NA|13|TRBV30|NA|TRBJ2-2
TGTGCCTGGATCGTTGCGAACACCGGGGAGCTGTTTTTT
CAWIVANTGELFF
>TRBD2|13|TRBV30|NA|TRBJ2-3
TGTGCCTGGAGTGTACTGGGGACTAATAGGCAGTATTTT
CAWSVLGTNRQYF
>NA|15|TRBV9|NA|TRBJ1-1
TGTGCCAGCACACCAAGGGGGGCAGGGAACACTGAAGCTTTCTTT
CASTPRGAGNTEAFF
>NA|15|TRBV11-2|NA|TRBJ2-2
TGTGCCAGCAGTGGGGTCTCCGTGAACACCGGGGAGCTGTTTTTT
CASSGVSVNTGELFF
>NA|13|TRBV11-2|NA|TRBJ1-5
TGTGCCAGCAGCTTACAGGGTGGTCAGCCCCAGCATTTT
CASSLQGGQPQHF